A selection of T cell receptor beta chains follows, all from one sample in a study of blood T cell repertoires in COVID-19. Libraries were prepared by immunoSEQ multiplex PCR; TCRdb keeps only in-frame clonotypes and omits some of them. The sample lists about 250,000 clones; approximately 85% were seen once. The sample consisted of PBMCs or T cells enriched from blood (not recorded which). These receptors were collected from a woman aged 45 to 65 with acute COVID-19. Both conserved end residues are part of each CDR3. The D gene is left open where the match is weak. Clone size is shown for a subset of rows, as once, few, many or a class of expanded clone.

v_call: TRBV5-1; clone_size: NA; d_call: NA; j_call: TRBJ1-1; cdr3_nt: TGCGCCAGCAGCGACGACACATACACTGAAGCTTTCTTT; cdr3_aa: CASSDDTYTEAFF
v_call: TRBV5-1; clone_size: NA; d_call: TRBD1; j_call: TRBJ1-1; cdr3_nt: TGCGCCAGCAGCTTGGGCGGGACAGGGCCTAACACTGAAGCTTTCTTT; cdr3_aa: CASSLGGTGPNTEAFF
v_call: TRBV30; clone_size: NA; d_call: TRBD1; j_call: TRBJ1-6; cdr3_nt: TGTGCCTGGAGTGCTAGACAGGGGGTAGGTTCACCCCTCCACTTT; cdr3_aa: CAWSARQGVGSPLHF
v_call: TRBV5-4; clone_size: once; d_call: NA; j_call: TRBJ2-4; cdr3_nt: TGTGCCAGCAGCTTGGGACTGGAAAAAAACATTCAGTACTTC; cdr3_aa: CASSLGLEKNIQYF
v_call: TRBV19; clone_size: NA; d_call: TRBD1; j_call: TRBJ1-2; cdr3_nt: TGTGCCAGTAGTACGGACAGGGGAGGCTATGGCTACACCTTC; cdr3_aa: CASSTDRGGYGYTF
v_call: TRBV6-5; clone_size: NA; d_call: NA; j_call: TRBJ1-2; cdr3_nt: TGTGCCAGCACCGAAACAGGGAACTATGGCTACACCTTC; cdr3_aa: CASTETGNYGYTF
v_call: TRBV11-2; clone_size: NA; d_call: NA; j_call: TRBJ2-7; cdr3_nt: TGTGCCAGCAGCTCTAGCAGAGACGAGCAGTACTTC; cdr3_aa: CASSSSRDEQYF
v_call: TRBV4-3; clone_size: NA; d_call: NA; j_call: TRBJ1-1; cdr3_nt: TGCGCCAGCAGCCAAGAGACGGGGGTCTGGGGGGGTGAAGCTTTCTTT; cdr3_aa: CASSQETGVWGGEAFF
v_call: TRBV12-3/TRBV12-4; clone_size: NA; d_call: NA; j_call: TRBJ2-7; cdr3_nt: TGTGCCAGCAGGGGGACATCGGTCCTCGAGCAGTACTTC; cdr3_aa: CASRGTSVLEQYF
v_call: TRBV5-1; clone_size: NA; d_call: TRBD1; j_call: TRBJ1-1; cdr3_nt: TGCGCCAGCAGGTTCGGAATTGGACAGGGTGCTGAAGCTTTCTTT; cdr3_aa: CASRFGIGQGAEAFF
v_call: TRBV30; clone_size: NA; d_call: NA; j_call: TRBJ1-2; cdr3_nt: TGTGCCTGCCTCGGGGGGGGGCGCAACTATGGCTACACCTTC; cdr3_aa: CACLGGGRNYGYTF
v_call: TRBV29-1; clone_size: NA; d_call: TRBD1; j_call: TRBJ1-2; cdr3_nt: TGCAGCGTTCGCGGGACAGGGGCCATCGCTAACTATGGCTACACCTTC; cdr3_aa: CSVRGTGAIANYGYTF
v_call: TRBV29-1; clone_size: NA; d_call: NA; j_call: TRBJ1-3; cdr3_nt: TGCAGCGTTGTTCGGGAAAGAAACACCATATATTTT; cdr3_aa: CSVVRERNTIYF
v_call: TRBV7-9; clone_size: NA; d_call: TRBD1; j_call: TRBJ2-7; cdr3_nt: TGTGCCAGCAGCTGGGGACAGGGGTCCGAGCAGTACTTC; cdr3_aa: CASSWGQGSEQYF